This TCR beta chain was sequenced for a study of identifying expanded T cells in peripheral blood. The table came from immunoSEQ multiplex PCR; TCRdb's copy has only in-frame clones and leaves some out. This sample carries 75,000 to 95,000 clones, approximately 84% of them seen once, and the ten largest clones take 4.5%. Broader study findings: About 1.2 clones differed between technical replicates, versus approximately 16 and 20 over time. Across healthy donors, higher total template counts meant significantly greater approximately two-week count variance.

This clone was counted between two and nine times. Antigen: not known. This CDR3 spans 15 amino acids. V dropped 1 base and J dropped 10 bases, with 14 bases sitting between them. Germline V gives CDR1 LGHNA, CDR2 YSLEER. This clonotype was obtained from a person aged 18 to 70 in good health. The sequencing input was blood. The chain joins TRBV4-3 to TRBJ1-6, with D possibly matching TRBD1 (6 bases). The CDR3 region has the DNA TGCGCCAGCAGCCAAGCCCCGGGACAAGTGTCACCCCTCCACTTT. Encoded protein: CASSQAPGQVSPLHF.